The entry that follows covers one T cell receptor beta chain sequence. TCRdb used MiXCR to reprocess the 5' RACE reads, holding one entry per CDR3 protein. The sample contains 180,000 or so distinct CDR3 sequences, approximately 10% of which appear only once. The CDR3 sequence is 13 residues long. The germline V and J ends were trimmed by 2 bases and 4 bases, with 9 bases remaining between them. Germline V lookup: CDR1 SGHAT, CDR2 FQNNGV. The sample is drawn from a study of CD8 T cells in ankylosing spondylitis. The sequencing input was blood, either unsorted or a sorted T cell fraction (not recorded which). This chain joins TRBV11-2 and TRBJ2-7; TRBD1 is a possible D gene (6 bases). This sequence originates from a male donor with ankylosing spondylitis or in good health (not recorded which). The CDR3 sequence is CASSLMDSYEQYF. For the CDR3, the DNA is TGTGCCAGCAGCTTAATGGACAGTTACGAGCAGTACTTC.